One sample yielded the 11 T cell receptor beta chains listed below, sequenced in a study of blood T cell repertoires in COVID-19. Produced via immunoSEQ multiplex PCR; TCRdb's table is partial and in-frame only. Among just under 250,000 clones listed, around 88% were seen once. Sequenced input: peripheral blood. The receptors originated from a woman aged 30 to 39 who had recovered from COVID-19.

This clone was picked up a small number of times. This chain connects TRBV6-6 to TRBJ1-5; TRBD1 matches at 7 bases. CDR1 MNHNY and CDR2 SVGAGI come from the germline V gene (reference sequence). The CDR3 is 14 residues long. V was pared by 6 bases and J by 1 base, with 3 bases of the junction left unmatched. The CDR3: CASRHRGSNQPQHF. CDR3 nucleotide sequence: TGTGCCAGCAGACACAGGGGAAGCAATCAGCCCCAGCATTTT.

The chain links TRBV12-3 or TRBV12-4 to TRBJ1-2, with unresolved D. The germline V and J ends were trimmed by 3 bases and 6 bases, with 5 bases remaining between them. This CDR3 has 11 residues. This CDR3 reads CASSLRDGYTF. The CDR3 DNA sequence: TGTGCCAGCAGTTTGAGGGATGGCTACACCTTC.

This clone was detected only once. The chain joins TRBV15 to TRBJ1-6; the D is unclear. Germline CDR1 is LNHNV and CDR2 is YYDKDF (reference sequence). V lost 4 bases and J 8 bases, leaving 15 bases between the germline ends. The CDR3 loop spans 15 amino acids. CDR3 nucleotide sequence: TGTGCCACCAGCAAAAACCGGGATCCTTATTCACCCCTCCACTTT. Translation: CATSKNRDPYSPLHF.

This chain uses TRBV27 with TRBJ1-1; D is unresolved. CDR3 size: 14 residues. CDR1 is MNHEY, CDR2 SMNVEV, per germline (reference sequence). V shed 6 bases and J shed 5 bases, with 16 bases lying between them. The CDR3 loop is CASSLGGRRTEAFF. In nucleotides, the CDR3 is TGTGCCAGCAGCCTAGGCGGGAGGAGGACTGAAGCTTTCTTT.

V gene TRBV9 combines with J gene TRBJ1-5, with D uncertain. In germline, CDR1 is SGDLS, CDR2 YYNGEE. The CDR3 extends over 15 amino acids. Trimming shortened V by 0 bases and J by 4 bases, and 11 bases separated the two germline ends. The CDR3 is CASSVGGLSNQPQHF. In nucleotides, the CDR3 is TGTGCCAGCAGCGTAGGCGGGCTTTCAAATCAGCCCCAGCATTTT. Complete variable domain (other parts from reference TRBV9 and TRBJ1-5): DSGVTQTPKHLITATGQRVTLRCSPRSGDLSVYWYQQSLDQGLQFLIQYYNGEERAKGNILERFSAQQFPDLHSELNLSSLELGDSALYFCASSVGGLSNQPQHFGDGTRLSIL.

The chain couples TRBV12-2 to TRBJ2-3; the table's D gene call, TRBD2, was not cross checked with the DNA. TRBV12-2 is a documented pseudogene. CDR3 length: 17 amino acids. The CDR3 DNA reads as TGTGCAAGTCGCTTAGGGGTCCAGAGACTTTACACAGATACGCAGTATTTT. Translated, it gives CASRLGVQRLYTDTQYF.

The chain combines TRBV3-1 (or the pseudogene TRBV3-2) with TRBJ2-1; 7 bases fit TRBD2. The CDR3 has 12 amino acids. V lost 2 bases to trimming and J lost 12 bases; unmatched junction nucleotides: 4. CDR1 and CDR2 (germline): LGHDT, YNNKEL (reference sequence). CDR3 protein: CASSQIGGGQFF. The CDR3 coding sequence is TGTGCCAGCAGCCAAATCGGCGGGGGGCAGTTCTTC.

This clone has more than one count but fewer than ten. This chain connects TRBV6-6 to TRBJ1-1; 7 bases match TRBD1. Losses at the gene ends were 6 bases for V and 1 base for J; bases not matched to a gene: 2. CDR3 length: 13 residues. Germline CDR1 is MNHNY and CDR2 is SVGAGI (reference sequence). As DNA, the CDR3 is TGTGCCAGCAGGGGACAGACGAACACTGAAGCTTTCTTT. Translated: CASRGQTNTEAFF.

This sequence joins TRBV2 and TRBJ2-2; a possible D gene is TRBD1 (6 bases). Trimming left V 4 bases short and J 3 bases short, with 12 bases between. The germline V gene has CDR1 SNHLY and CDR2 FYNNEI. The CDR3 has 15 amino acids. CDR3 in amino acids: CASSGQGWDTGELFF. As DNA, the CDR3 is TGTGCCAGCAGTGGCCAGGGGTGGGACACCGGGGAGCTGTTTTTT.

The chain has TRBV4-3 and TRBJ2-2; tentative D call: TRBD1 (6 bases). V shed 4 bases and J shed 7 bases, with 22 bases lying between them. The CDR3 is 17 residues long. Per germline, CDR1 LGHNA and CDR2 YSLEER. The CDR3 spells CASSPDGTRRFLGELFF. The CDR3 DNA is TGCGCCAGCAGCCCAGACGGGACAAGGCGTTTCCTCGGGGAGCTGTTTTTT.

V usage is TRBV15 and J usage is TRBJ1-2; no reliable D call. The V gene lost 1 base and the J gene lost 8 bases, with 11 bases spanning the gap. Germline CDR1 reads LNHNV; CDR2 reads YYDKDF (reference sequence). CDR3 length equals 13 residues. CDR3 DNA: TGTGCCACCAGCAGAGGGATCTCGGAGGGCTACACCTTC. It translates to CATSRGISEGYTF.